The 6 T cell receptor beta chains presented below share a single source sample, sequenced in a study of T cell repertoires in cytomegalovirus infection. TCRdb reprocessed the reads with MiXCR, giving one entry per CDR3 protein. Of 450,000 to 600,000 distinct CDR3 sequences in the sample, 10% to 12% are singletons; the top ten hold roughly 10%. The sequenced material came from PBMCs. Receptor source: a human donor in good health (CMV status not recorded). Some clones in this sample may be carry-over from other donors' samples.

The rearrangement links TRBV7-9 to TRBJ2-1; 7 bases map to TRBD2. With 8 bases clipped from V and 8 bases from J, the junction kept 21 bases outside the gene matches. CDR3 size: 17 residues. CDR1 is SEHNR and CDR2 is FQNEAQ in the germline V gene (reference sequence). The CDR3 DNA reads as TGTGCCAGCCTCCATGGTAGGGAGGGAGAAGGAGGCGATGAGCAGTTCTTC. Its translation: CASLHGREGEGGDEQFF.

V and J are TRBV28 and TRBJ2-5; TRBD1 matches 7 bases. The CDR3 runs to 14 residues. CDR1 is MDHEN and CDR2 is SYDVKM in the germline V gene. Unmatched junction bases numbered 9, after V lost 6 bases and J lost 5 bases. The CDR3 coding sequence is TGTGCCAGCAGCAGGGACAGCGTCGGGGAGACCCAGTACTTC. Translation gives CASSRDSVGETQYF.

This clonotype was picked up many times. The chain joins TRBV28 to TRBJ1-5; 7 positions match TRBD1. The ends lost 8 bases at V and 7 bases at J; junction bases unmatched: 5. The CDR3 consists of 12 residues. Germline CDR1 and CDR2: MDHEN and SYDVKM. CDR3 amino acids: CASGDSLQPQHF. CDR3 bases: TGTGCCAGCGGGGACAGTCTCCAGCCCCAGCATTTT. Full variable domain (remainder filled in from reference TRBV28 and TRBJ1-5): DVKVTQSSRYLVKRTGEKVFLECVQDMDHENMFWYRQDPGLGLRLIYFSYDVKMKEKGDIPEGYSVSREKKERFSLILESASTNQTSMYLCASGDSLQPQHFGDGTRLSIL.

This clonotype was recorded many times. The genes are TRBV7-9 and TRBJ1-4; D remains ambiguous. Looked up from germline, CDR1 is SEHNR and CDR2 is FQNEAQ (reference sequence). V lost 11 bases, J lost 0 bases, and 13 bases lay in between. The CDR3 sequence is 14 residues long. As DNA, the CDR3 is TGTGCCTCCCGGAGTGGCTCAACTAATGAAAAACTGTTTTTT. Translated, it gives CASRSGSTNEKLFF.

This clonotype was detected many times. The V gene is TRBV19, the J gene TRBJ2-2, with D perhaps TRBD2 (6 bases). Deletions cut 6 bases from V and 6 bases from J, with 14 bases between. This CDR3 is 14 amino acids long. Germline V CDR1 and CDR2: LNHDA, SQIVND (reference sequence). DNA of the CDR3: TGTGCCAGTAGCGTTCGAAGGGACTCCGGGGAGCTGTTTTTT. This encodes CASSVRRDSGELFF.

This clonotype was recorded many times. The rearrangement links TRBV6-1 to TRBJ2-5; D tentatively fits TRBD1 or TRBD2 (7 bases each). V dropped 4 bases and J dropped 4 bases, with 16 bases sitting between them. Germline V gene sequence: CDR1 MNHNS, CDR2 SASEGT. The CDR3 loop spans 15 amino acids. In nucleotides, the CDR3 is TGTGCCAGCAGTGTCAGGGGGGGAGGGAGAGAGACCCAGTACTTC. It codes for CASSVRGGGRETQYF.